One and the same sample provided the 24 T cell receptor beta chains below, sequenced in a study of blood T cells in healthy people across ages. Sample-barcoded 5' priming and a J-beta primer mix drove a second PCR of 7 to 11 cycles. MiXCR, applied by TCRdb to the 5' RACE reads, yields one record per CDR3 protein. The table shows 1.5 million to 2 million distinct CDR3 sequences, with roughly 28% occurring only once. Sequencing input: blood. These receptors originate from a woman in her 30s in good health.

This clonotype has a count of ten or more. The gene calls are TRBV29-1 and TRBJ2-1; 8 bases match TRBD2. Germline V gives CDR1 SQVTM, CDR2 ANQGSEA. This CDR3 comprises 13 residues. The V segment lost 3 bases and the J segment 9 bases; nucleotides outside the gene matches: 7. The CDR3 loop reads CSVDLSGGSEQFF. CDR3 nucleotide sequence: TGCAGCGTTGATTTATCGGGAGGGTCTGAGCAGTTCTTC.

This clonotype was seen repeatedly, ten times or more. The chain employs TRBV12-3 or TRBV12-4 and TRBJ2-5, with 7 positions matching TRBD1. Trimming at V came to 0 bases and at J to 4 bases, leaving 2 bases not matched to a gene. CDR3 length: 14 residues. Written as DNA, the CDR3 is TGTGCCAGCAGTTTAGCCTCAGGGGGAGAGACCCAGTACTTC. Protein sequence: CASSLASGGETQYF.

DNA for the CDR3: TGTGCCACCAGCAGAGATCGCCTGGGGGGGACAGGGTGGTACTTC. This gives the protein CATSRDRLGGTGWYF. The rearrangement links TRBV15 to TRBJ2-5, with 9 bases lining up with TRBD1. V shed 0 bases, J shed 13 bases, and the junction held 12 bases outside the gene matches. This CDR3 contains 15 residues. Germline V CDR1 and CDR2: LNHNV, YYDKDF (reference sequence).

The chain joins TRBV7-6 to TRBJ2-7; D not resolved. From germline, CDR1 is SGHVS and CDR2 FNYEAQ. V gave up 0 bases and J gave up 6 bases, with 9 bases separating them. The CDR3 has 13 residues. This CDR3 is CASSLARSGEQYF. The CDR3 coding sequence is TGTGCCAGCAGCTTAGCAAGATCCGGCGAGCAGTACTTC.

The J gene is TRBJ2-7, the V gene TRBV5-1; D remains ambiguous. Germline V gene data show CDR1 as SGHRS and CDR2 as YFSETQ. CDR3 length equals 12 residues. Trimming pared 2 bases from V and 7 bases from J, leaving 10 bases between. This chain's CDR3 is CASSFKGWEQYF. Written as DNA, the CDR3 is TGCGCCAGCAGCTTCAAGGGATGGGAGCAGTACTTC.

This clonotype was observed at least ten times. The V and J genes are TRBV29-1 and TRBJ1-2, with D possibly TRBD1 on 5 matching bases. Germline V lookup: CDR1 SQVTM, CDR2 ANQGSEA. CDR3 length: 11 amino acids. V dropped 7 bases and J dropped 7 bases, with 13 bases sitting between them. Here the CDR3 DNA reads TGCAGCGCTCACGGGGGGTTTGGCTACACCTTC. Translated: CSAHGGFGYTF.

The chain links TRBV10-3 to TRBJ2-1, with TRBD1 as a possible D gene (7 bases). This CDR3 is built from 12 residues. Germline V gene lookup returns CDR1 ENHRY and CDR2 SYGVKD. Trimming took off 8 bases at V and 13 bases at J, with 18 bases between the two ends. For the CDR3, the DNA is TGTGCCATCCGGGGGACAGAAGAGACCCAGTTCTTC. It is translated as CAIRGTEETQFF.

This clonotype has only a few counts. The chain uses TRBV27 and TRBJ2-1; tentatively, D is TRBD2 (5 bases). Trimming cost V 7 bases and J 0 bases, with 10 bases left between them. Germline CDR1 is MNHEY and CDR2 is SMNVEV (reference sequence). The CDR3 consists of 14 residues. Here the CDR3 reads CASTDWSSYNEQFF. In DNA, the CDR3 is TGTGCCAGCACGGACTGGAGCTCCTACAATGAGCAGTTCTTC.

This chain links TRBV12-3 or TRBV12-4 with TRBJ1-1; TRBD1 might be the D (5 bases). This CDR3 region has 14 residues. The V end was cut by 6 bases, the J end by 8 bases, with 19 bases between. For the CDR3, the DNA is TGTGCCAGCAGCTGGAAGATGACTGGGACCGAAGCTTTCTTT. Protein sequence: CASSWKMTGTEAFF.

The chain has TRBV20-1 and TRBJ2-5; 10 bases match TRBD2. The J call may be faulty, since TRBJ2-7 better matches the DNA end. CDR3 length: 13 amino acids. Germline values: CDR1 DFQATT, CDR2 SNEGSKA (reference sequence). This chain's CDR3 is CSAERGGLSEQYF. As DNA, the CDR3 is TGCAGTGCGGAGCGGGGGGGCCTCTCCGAGCAGTACTTC.

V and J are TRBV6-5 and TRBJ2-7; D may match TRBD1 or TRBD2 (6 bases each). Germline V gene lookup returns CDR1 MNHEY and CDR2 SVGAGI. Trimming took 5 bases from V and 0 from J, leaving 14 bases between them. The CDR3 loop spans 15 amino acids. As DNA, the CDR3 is TGTGCCAGCAGTGAGACGGGGGCCGGCTCCTACGAGCAGTACTTC. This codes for CASSETGAGSYEQYF.

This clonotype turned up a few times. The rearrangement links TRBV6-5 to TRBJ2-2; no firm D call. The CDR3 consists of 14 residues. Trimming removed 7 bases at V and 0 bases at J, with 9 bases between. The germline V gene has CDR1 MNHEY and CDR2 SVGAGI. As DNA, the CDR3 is TGTGCCAGCAAGAAAACCCCGAACACCGGGGAGCTGTTTTTT. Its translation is CASKKTPNTGELFF.

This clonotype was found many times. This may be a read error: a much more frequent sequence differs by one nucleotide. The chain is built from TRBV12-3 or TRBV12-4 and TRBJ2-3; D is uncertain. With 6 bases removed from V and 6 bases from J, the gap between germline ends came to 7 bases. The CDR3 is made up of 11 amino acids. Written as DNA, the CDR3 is TGTGCCAGCAGGTTCGGGGATACGCAGTATTTT. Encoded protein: CASRFGDTQYF.

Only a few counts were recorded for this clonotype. For the CDR3, the DNA is TGTGCCAGTAGTATAGGTTTTCGCTATGGCTACACCTTC. Translation gives CASSIGFRYGYTF. The rearrangement joins TRBV19 to TRBJ1-2; D unresolved. This CDR3 region has 13 residues. Per the germline V gene, CDR1 is LNHDA and CDR2 is SQIVND (reference sequence). Trimming removed 1 base from V and 4 bases from J, with 7 bases in between.

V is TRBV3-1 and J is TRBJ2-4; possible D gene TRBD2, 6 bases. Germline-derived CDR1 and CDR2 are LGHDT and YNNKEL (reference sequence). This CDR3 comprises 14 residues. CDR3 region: CASGQADGRDIQYF. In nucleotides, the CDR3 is TGTGCTAGCGGCCAAGCGGACGGCAGGGACATTCAGTACTTC.

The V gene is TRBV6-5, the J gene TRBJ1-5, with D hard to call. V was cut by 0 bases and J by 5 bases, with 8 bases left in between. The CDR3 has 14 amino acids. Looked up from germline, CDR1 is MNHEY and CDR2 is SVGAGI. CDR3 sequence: CASSYSYPDQPQHF. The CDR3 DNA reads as TGTGCCAGCAGTTACTCGTACCCGGATCAGCCCCAGCATTTT.

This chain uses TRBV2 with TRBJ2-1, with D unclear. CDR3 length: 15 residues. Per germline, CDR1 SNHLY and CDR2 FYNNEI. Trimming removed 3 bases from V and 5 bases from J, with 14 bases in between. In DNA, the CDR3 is TGTGCCAGCAGTGATCGGGTGAACTTTAACAATGAGCAGTTCTTC. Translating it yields CASSDRVNFNNEQFF.

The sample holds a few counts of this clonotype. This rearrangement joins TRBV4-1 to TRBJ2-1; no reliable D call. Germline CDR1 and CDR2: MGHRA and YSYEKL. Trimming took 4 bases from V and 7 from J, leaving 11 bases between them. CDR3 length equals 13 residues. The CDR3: CASSPTWENEQFF. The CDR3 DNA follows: TGCGCCAGCAGCCCCACCTGGGAAAATGAGCAGTTCTTC.

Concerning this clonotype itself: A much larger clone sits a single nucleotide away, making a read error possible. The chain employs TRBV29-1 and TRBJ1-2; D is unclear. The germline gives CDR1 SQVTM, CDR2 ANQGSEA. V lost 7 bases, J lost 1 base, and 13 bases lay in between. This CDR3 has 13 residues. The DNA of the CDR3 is TGCAGCGCTGAGAACAGCAATAACTATGGCTACACCTTC. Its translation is CSAENSNNYGYTF.

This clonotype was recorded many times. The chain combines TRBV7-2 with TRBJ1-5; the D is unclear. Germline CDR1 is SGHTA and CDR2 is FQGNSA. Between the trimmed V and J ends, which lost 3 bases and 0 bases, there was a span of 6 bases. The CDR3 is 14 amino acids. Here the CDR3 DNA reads TGTGCCAGCAGCTTGAAGGCTAGCAATCAGCCCCAGCATTTT. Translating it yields CASSLKASNQPQHF. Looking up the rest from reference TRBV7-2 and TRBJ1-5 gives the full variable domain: GAGVSQSPSNKVTEKGKDVELRCDPISGHTALYWYRQSLGQGLEFLIYFQGNSAPDKSGLPSDRFSAERTGGSVSTLTIQRTQQEDSAVYLCASSLKASNQPQHFGDGTRLSIL.

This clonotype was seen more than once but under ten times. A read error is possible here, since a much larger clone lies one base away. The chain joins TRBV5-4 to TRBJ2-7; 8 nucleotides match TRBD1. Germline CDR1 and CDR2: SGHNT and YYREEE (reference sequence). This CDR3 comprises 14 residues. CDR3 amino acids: CAGSPGTGRREQYF. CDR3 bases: TGTGCCGGCAGTCCGGGGACAGGTCGGCGGGAGCAGTACTTC. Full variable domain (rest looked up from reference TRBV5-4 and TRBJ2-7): ETGVTQSPTHLIKTRGQQVTLRCSSQSGHNTVSWYQQALGQGPQFIFQYYREEENGRGNFPPRFSGLQFPNYSSELNVNALELDDSALYLCAGSPGTGRREQYFGPGTRLTVT.

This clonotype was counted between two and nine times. The CDR3 coding sequence is TGCAGCGAACCCGGACCCACCATACCGCCCGGCTTTGGAAACACCATATATTTT. This translates into CSEPGPTIPPGFGNTIYF. This rearrangement joins TRBV29-1 to TRBJ1-3; D uncertain. Trimming removed 7 bases at V and 3 bases at J, with 28 bases between. The CDR3 has 18 residues. CDR1 SQVTM and CDR2 ANQGSEA come from the germline V gene.

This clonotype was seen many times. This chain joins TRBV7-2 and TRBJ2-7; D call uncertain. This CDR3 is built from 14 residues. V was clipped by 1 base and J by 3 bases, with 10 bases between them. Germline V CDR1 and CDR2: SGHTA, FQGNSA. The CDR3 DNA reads TGTGCCAGCAGCTTAGGTCCAGTTTACTACGAGCAGTACTTC. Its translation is CASSLGPVYYEQYF.

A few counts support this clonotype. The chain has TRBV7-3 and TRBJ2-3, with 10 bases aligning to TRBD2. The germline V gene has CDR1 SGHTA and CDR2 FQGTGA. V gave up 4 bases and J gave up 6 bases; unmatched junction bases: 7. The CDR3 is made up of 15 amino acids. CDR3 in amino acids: CASSSLAGDADTQYF. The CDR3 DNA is TGTGCCAGCAGCTCTCTAGCGGGGGATGCGGATACGCAGTATTTT.